Each of the 5 T cell receptor beta chains below was sequenced from the same sample in a study of shared clonotypes between healthy human individuals. Sequenced by immunoSEQ multiplex PCR; TCRdb stores in-frame clones only, minus some. The table lists hundreds of thousands of clones, around three quarters of them singletons, with about 11% in the top ten. What was sequenced was PBMCs. The receptors stem from a woman aged 40 to 50 in good health. Some clones in this sample may be carry-over from other donors' samples.

The J gene is TRBJ2-7, the V gene TRBV19, with TRBD1 matching 7 bases. CDR1 and CDR2 from the germline V gene are LNHDA and SQIVND (reference sequence). There are 14 residues in the CDR3. With 5 bases clipped from V and 6 bases from J, the junction kept 10 bases outside the gene matches. The CDR3 region has the DNA TGTGCCAGTAGTTACCCGTCCTGGGACAGCGAGCAGTACTTC. Protein: CASSYPSWDSEQYF.

This sequence joins TRBV5-1 and TRBJ1-2; D unclear. V dropped 3 bases and J dropped 7 bases, with 13 bases sitting between them. The CDR3 covers 13 residues. Germline loops: CDR1 SGHRS, CDR2 YFSETQ. The CDR3 region is CASSSTLQAGYTF. CDR3 sequence (DNA): TGCGCCAGCAGCTCTACCCTCCAGGCTGGCTACACCTTC.

A note on this clone: Just one base apart from a much larger clone, this may be a read error. The chain carries TRBV27 and TRBJ2-1; possible D gene TRBD2, 5 bases. CDR1 MNHEY and CDR2 SMNVEV come from the germline V gene (reference sequence). This CDR3 contains 13 residues. In DNA form, the CDR3 reads TGTGCCAGCGGTTTATACCGGGAAGGTGAGCAGTTCTTC. This encodes CASGLYREGEQFF.

The chain uses TRBV19 and TRBJ1-1, with unresolved D. The CDR3 totals 13 residues. CDR1 is LNHDA, CDR2 SQIVND, per germline (reference sequence). Between the trimmed V and J ends, which lost 5 bases and 3 bases, there was a span of 10 bases. The CDR3: CASSLKIDTEAFF. CDR3 DNA sequence: TGTGCCAGTAGTTTAAAGATCGACACTGAAGCTTTCTTT.

The rearrangement uses TRBV27 and TRBJ2-1; D is perhaps TRBD2 (5 bases). Per germline, CDR1 MNHEY and CDR2 SMNVEV (reference sequence). The germline V and J ends were trimmed by 6 bases and 3 bases, with 12 bases remaining between them. The CDR3 sequence is 14 residues long. CDR3 DNA sequence: TGTGCCAGCAGGCCCTTAGCGATCTACAATGAGCAGTTCTTC. It codes for CASRPLAIYNEQFF.